This T cell receptor beta chain was profiled in a study of T cell responses to AZD1222 COVID-19 vaccine. Study summary: Timing groups of about 4 and about 12 weeks for second doses were pooled. Study results and caveats: Only 5 or 6 people who got AZD1222 tested seropositive at baseline. Most donors were white British and more were female, and clonal diversity was possibly underestimated. An increase in Spike-specific TCR breadth and depth was observed after two AZD1222 doses.

This table comes from immunoSEQ multiplex PCR, and its TCRdb copy is limited to in-frame clones, with some not included. Among some 150,000 clones listed, about 91% were seen once. The germline V and J ends were trimmed by 6 bases and 2 bases, with 12 bases remaining between them. Germline loops: CDR1 MRHNA, CDR2 SNTAGT. The CDR3 runs to 14 residues. On this clone itself: What it recognizes is unknown.

The rearrangement links TRBV6-4 to TRBJ2-3; D is undetermined. The source of this sequence is an adult in good health. Specimen: peripheral blood, collected on day 0 of AZD1222 vaccination. The CDR3 DNA reads TGTGCCAGCAGGCCCGGACCAATCACAGATACGCAGTATTTT. It is translated as CASRPGPITDTQYF.